The 18 T cell receptor beta chains below come from one sample, sequenced in a study of tumor-infiltrating lymphocytes in localized non-small cell lung cancer. Libraries were prepared by immunoSEQ multiplex PCR; TCRdb keeps only in-frame clonotypes and omits some of them. The sample carries around 23,000 clones, over 60% recorded once. The material sequenced was lung tumor tissue. Receptors were obtained from a human donor with non-small cell lung cancer.

The V gene is TRBV7-2, the J gene TRBJ2-5; D call uncertain. The CDR3 has 15 residues. Deletions cut 1 base from V and 2 bases from J, with 11 bases between. CDR1 and CDR2 from the germline V gene are SGHTA and FQGNSA. Here the CDR3 DNA reads TGTGCCAGCAGCTTAGGTCTCGTACAGCAAGAGACCCAGTACTTC. As protein: CASSLGLVQQETQYF.

The genes are TRBV6-6 and TRBJ1-2; D call uncertain. This CDR3 has 14 residues. V was shortened by 7 bases and J by 7 bases, with 19 bases between the two germline ends. Germline V gives CDR1 MNHNY, CDR2 SVGAGI (reference sequence). The chain's CDR3 is CASTNGGSAGGYTF. CDR3 nucleotide sequence: TGTGCCAGCACCAACGGTGGGAGCGCGGGTGGCTACACCTTC.

In its sample, this clone was seen a few times. The chain employs TRBV25-1 and TRBJ1-4; D not certain. This CDR3 has 13 residues. With 3 bases removed from V and 4 bases from J, the gap between germline ends came to 6 bases. Looked up from germline, CDR1 is MGHDK and CDR2 is SYGVNS. The CDR3 sequence is CASSDRLNEKLFF. DNA for the CDR3: TGTGCCAGCAGTGACAGGCTTAATGAAAAACTGTTTTTT.

By share, this clone ranks as medium-sized (0.01 to 0.1%). The gene calls are TRBV19 and TRBJ2-4; perhaps TRBD1 as D (6 bases). The V gene's germline CDR1 is LNHDA and CDR2 SQIVND (reference sequence). This CDR3 has 13 residues. Trimming left V 1 base short and J 9 bases short, with 10 bases between. CDR3 DNA: TGTGCCAGTAGTATAGGGGGGCCCGGCATTCAGTACTTC. It is translated as CASSIGGPGIQYF. Full variable domain (remainder filled in from reference TRBV19 and TRBJ2-4): DGGITQSPKYLFRKEGQNVTLSCEQNLNHDAMYWYRQDPGQGLRLIYYSQIVNDFQKGDIAEGYSVSREKKESFPLTVTSAQKNPTAFYLCASSIGGPGIQYFGAGTRLSVL.

The CDR3 loop reads CASSGGLAGDTQYF. The CDR3 nucleotides read TGTGCCAGCAGCGGTGGACTAGCGGGAGATACGCAGTATTTT. This chain joins TRBV9 and TRBJ2-3, with 11 bases aligning to TRBD2. CDR3 length equals 14 residues. Trimming removed 3 bases from V and 5 bases from J; junction bases left unmatched: 2. CDR1 is SGDLS, CDR2 YYNGEE, per germline.

This clone was recorded a few times. The V call is TRBV6-6, the J call TRBJ1-2, with D tentatively TRBD1 (6 bases). CDR3 size: 15 residues. V dropped 8 bases and J dropped 5 bases, with 21 bases sitting between them. CDR1 MNHNY and CDR2 SVGAGI come from the germline V gene (reference sequence). The CDR3 DNA sequence: TGTGCCAGCGCCTCCCCGAGCAGGGGACCTTATGGCTACACCTTC. Translation gives CASASPSRGPYGYTF.

The CDR3 sequence is CASSLGRTGEETQYF. DNA for the CDR3: TGTGCCAGCAGCTTGGGACGGACAGGGGAAGAGACCCAGTACTTC. The rearrangement links TRBV5-4 to TRBJ2-5, with 9 bases that match TRBD1. CDR1 SGHNT and CDR2 YYREEE come from the germline V gene (reference sequence). Unmatched junction bases numbered 3, after V lost 0 bases and J lost 3 bases. There are 15 residues in the CDR3.

This chain connects TRBV7-7 to TRBJ2-3; 15 positions match TRBD2. This CDR3 comprises 15 residues. With V trimmed by 1 base and J by 9 bases, 2 bases remained unmatched. Per germline, CDR1 SSHAT and CDR2 FNYEAQ (reference sequence). CDR3 sequence reads: CASSLGTSGGATQYF. Written as DNA, the CDR3 is TGTGCCAGCAGCTTAGGGACTAGCGGGGGGGCCACGCAGTATTTT.

This clone was seen just once. The V and J genes are TRBV2 and TRBJ1-2; 7 nucleotides agree with TRBD1. The CDR3 sequence is 14 residues long. Trimming cost V 6 bases and J 0 bases; bases outside gene matches: 4. Germline CDR1 reads SNHLY; CDR2 reads FYNNEI. CDR3 nucleotides: TGTGCCAGCAGGAAGGGGACAGCTAACTATGGCTACACCTTC. Translating gives CASRKGTANYGYTF.

This clone was seen more than once but under ten times. This chain connects TRBV30 to TRBJ1-5, with D hard to call. The CDR3 covers 13 residues. Trimming stripped 2 bases from V and 9 bases from J, with 14 bases between. Germline CDR1 and CDR2: GTSNPN and SVGIG (reference sequence). The CDR3 nucleotides read TGTGCCTGGAGTACCCTTCAGAAGTGGCCCCAGCATTTT. Its protein product is CAWSTLQKWPQHF.

The J gene is TRBJ2-3, the V gene TRBV7-2; TRBD2 matches at 9 bases. The CDR3 contains 14 residues. V lost 1 base, J lost 6 bases, and 2 bases stayed unmatched. Germline values: CDR1 SGHTA, CDR2 FQGNSA. This CDR3 is CASSLVAGVDTQYF. The CDR3 nucleotides are TGTGCCAGCAGCTTAGTAGCGGGGGTGGATACGCAGTATTTT.

J is TRBJ1-2 and V is TRBV5-6; no reliable D call. V dropped 0 bases and J dropped 10 bases, with 10 bases sitting between them. The CDR3 is 12 amino acids. Looked up from germline, CDR1 is SGHDT and CDR2 is YYEEEE. CDR3 amino acids: CASSLGAPSYTF. The CDR3 nucleotides are TGTGCCAGCAGCTTGGGAGCCCCTTCCTACACCTTC.

The chain is built from TRBV5-1 and TRBJ1-3; D call uncertain. Per germline, CDR1 SGHRS and CDR2 YFSETQ. The germline V and J ends were trimmed by 0 bases and 8 bases, with 9 bases remaining between them. The CDR3 is made up of 13 amino acids. The CDR3 reads CASSLGHRDTIYF. The CDR3 DNA sequence: TGCGCCAGCAGCTTGGGACATCGTGACACCATATATTTT. Based on the CDR3 plus reference TRBV5-1 and TRBJ1-3, the full variable domain is KAGVTQTPRYLIKTRGQQVTLSCSPISGHRSVSWYQQTPGQGLQFLFEYFSETQRNKGNFPGRFSGRQFSNSRSEMNVSTLELGDSALYLCASSLGHRDTIYFGEGSWLTVV.

The table lists this clone with a few counts. The CDR3 sequence is CASSLGDRPYEQYF. The CDR3 bases are TGTGCCAGCAGCCTAGGGGACAGGCCGTACGAGCAGTACTTC. The rearrangement joins TRBV5-4 to TRBJ2-7; 8 positions match TRBD1. Trimming at V came to 4 bases and at J to 4 bases, leaving 7 bases not matched to a gene. Per the germline V gene, CDR1 is SGHNT and CDR2 is YYREEE (reference sequence). The CDR3 has 14 amino acids. Supplemented by reference TRBV5-4 and TRBJ2-7, the full variable domain reads ETGVTQSPTHLIKTRGQQVTLRCSSQSGHNTVSWYQQALGQGPQFIFQYYREEENGRGNFPPRFSGLQFPNYSSELNVNALELDDSALYLCASSLGDRPYEQYFGPGTRLTVT.

Details on this clone: Germline and junction disagree at one end, which may indicate a read error. This chain joins TRBV11-3 and TRBJ2-3; TRBD1 is a possible D gene (5 bases). Per germline, CDR1 SGHNT and CDR2 YENEEA. The CDR3 is 12 amino acids. The chain's CDR3 is CASSLGGEPTDF. Here the CDR3 DNA reads TGTGCCAGCAGCTTAGGGGGCGAACCGACGGATTTT.

This chain uses TRBV2 with TRBJ2-3; 7 bases map to TRBD2. Trimming took 5 bases from V and 5 from J; bases not matched to a gene: 7. Germline V gives CDR1 SNHLY, CDR2 FYNNEI. This CDR3 contains 14 residues. The CDR3 is CASSPGTTGDTQYF. In DNA form, the CDR3 reads TGTGCCAGCAGTCCCGGGACTACCGGAGATACGCAGTATTTT.

In nucleotides, the CDR3 is TGTGCCAGCAGCTCCTCACAGGGGAACACTGAAGCTTTCTTT. Translation gives CASSSSQGNTEAFF. This chain joins TRBV9 and TRBJ1-1; TRBD1 is a possible D gene (6 bases). Germline CDR1 SGDLS, CDR2 YYNGEE. CDR3 size: 14 residues. Trimming cost V 4 bases and J 1 base, with 11 bases left between them. The full variable domain, in which reference TRBV9 and TRBJ1-1 provide the parts outside the CDR3, is DSGVTQTPKHLITATGQRVTLRCSPRSGDLSVYWYQQSLDQGLQFLIQYYNGEERAKGNILERFSAQQFPDLHSELNLSSLELGDSALYFCASSSSQGNTEAFFGQGTRLTVV.

This chain joins TRBV4-1 and TRBJ1-1; TRBD1 matches 9 bases. The CDR3 has 12 amino acids. V lost 3 bases, J lost 10 bases, and 3 bases stayed unmatched. Germline assignment: CDR1 MGHRA and CDR2 YSYEKL. This chain's CDR3 is CASSHTTGGAFF. Here the CDR3 DNA reads TGCGCCAGCAGCCATACGACAGGGGGAGCTTTCTTT.